These 15 T cell receptor beta chains were all obtained from the same sample, sequenced in a study of identical twins. TCRdb re-derived calls from the 5' RACE reads in MiXCR, one entry per CDR3 protein. The sample has fewer than 900,000 distinct CDR3 sequences, 21% seen once. In addition, the sample was reused for a study of T cells expressing NK-cell markers.

Input material: PBMCs. These receptors were taken from a woman aged 18-30 years in good health.

This clonotype was counted only a few times. The chain recombines TRBV20-1 with TRBJ1-1; unclear D gene. The CDR3 runs to 10 residues. Germline CDR1 is DFQATT and CDR2 is SNEGSKA (reference sequence). Trimming took off 4 bases at V and 7 bases at J, with 7 bases between the two ends. In DNA, the CDR3 is TGCAGTGCTATTGGCGGTGAAGCTTTCTTT. This codes for CSAIGGEAFF.

The CDR3 sequence: CASSNQGLRAKNIQYF. Here the CDR3 DNA reads TGTGCCAGCAGCAACCAGGGTCTCCGAGCCAAAAACATTCAGTACTTC. This chain connects TRBV7-2 to TRBJ2-4, with D tentatively TRBD1 (5 bases). The CDR3 runs 16 residues. The V end was cut by 5 bases, the J end by 0 bases, with 14 bases between. Germline V gene lookup returns CDR1 SGHTA and CDR2 FQGNSA. Full variable domain (remainder filled in from reference TRBV7-2 and TRBJ2-4): GAGVSQSPSNKVTEKGKDVELRCDPISGHTALYWYRQSLGQGLEFLIYFQGNSAPDKSGLPSDRFSAERTGGSVSTLTIQRTQQEDSAVYLCASSNQGLRAKNIQYFGAGTRLSVL.

This clonotype appeared once. The chain employs TRBV5-6 and TRBJ1-3; possibly TRBD1 for D (5 bases). This CDR3 has 15 residues. In germline, CDR1 is SGHDT, CDR2 YYEEEE. V was trimmed by 2 bases and J by 3 bases, leaving 12 bases between them. The CDR3 here is CASSLSGIRGNTIYF. DNA of the CDR3: TGTGCCAGCAGCTTATCAGGGATTCGTGGAAACACCATATATTTT. The full variable domain, in which reference TRBV5-6 and TRBJ1-3 provide the parts outside the CDR3, is DAGVTQSPTHLIKTRGQQVTLRCSPKSGHDTVSWYQQALGQGPQFIFQYYEEEERQRGNFPDRFSGHQFPNYSSELNVNALLLGDSALYLCASSLSGIRGNTIYFGEGSWLTVV.

This clonotype was seen a few times. Written as DNA, the CDR3 is TGTGCCAGCAGCTTGGGATTCGACACCGGGGAGCTGTTTTTT. Translating gives CASSLGFDTGELFF. The chain employs TRBV7-2 and TRBJ2-2; no clear D gene. The length of the CDR3 is 14 residues. Per germline, CDR1 SGHTA and CDR2 FQGNSA. V was pared by 3 bases and J by 3 bases, with 8 bases between.

The genes are TRBV6-5 and TRBJ1-1, with D hard to call. Germline V gives CDR1 MNHEY, CDR2 SVGAGI. Trimming stripped 0 bases from V and 1 base from J, with 9 bases between. The CDR3 length is 15 residues. This CDR3 is CASSYSSIGNTEAFF. The CDR3, as DNA: TGTGCCAGCAGTTACTCCTCGATAGGGAACACTGAAGCTTTCTTT.

This chain links TRBV29-1 with TRBJ2-7, with D possibly matching TRBD1 (6 bases). The CDR3 totals 13 residues. The V gene lost 5 bases and the J gene lost 2 bases, with 13 bases spanning the gap. Germline CDR1 reads SQVTM; CDR2 reads ANQGSEA. CDR3 sequence (DNA): TGCAGCGTTATCGTACAGGGTCCCTACGAGCAGTACTTC. Translating gives CSVIVQGPYEQYF.

This clonotype was detected only a few times. The genes are TRBV20-1 and TRBJ2-5; D remains ambiguous. The germline V gene encodes CDR1 DFQATT and CDR2 SNEGSKA (reference sequence). CDR3 length equals 12 residues. Trimming took off 5 bases at V and 5 bases at J, with 12 bases between the two ends. The CDR3 region has the DNA TGCAGTGCTCTGCGTGTTCGGGAGACCCAGTACTTC. Translated, it gives CSALRVRETQYF.

This clonotype occurred a few times. This chain links TRBV29-1 with TRBJ2-3, with D possibly matching TRBD1 (6 bases). The CDR3 extends over 12 amino acids. Trimming took 8 bases from V and 0 from J, leaving 9 bases between them. Looked up from germline, CDR1 is SQVTM and CDR2 is ANQGSEA. CDR3 sequence reads: CSYRASTDTQYF. In DNA form, the CDR3 reads TGCAGCTACAGGGCGAGCACAGATACGCAGTATTTT.

This clonotype was detected a few times. As DNA, the CDR3 is TGTGCCAGCAGCGGCCCGGGACAGTGGGACACTGAAGCTTTCTTT. It specifies CASSGPGQWDTEAFF. The chain recombines TRBV7-9 with TRBJ1-1; 7 bases are a match to TRBD1. The V and J ends lost 5 bases and 3 bases, in that order; junction bases with no gene match: 9. The CDR3 spans 15 residues. Germline V gene sequence: CDR1 SEHNR, CDR2 FQNEAQ (reference sequence).

The chain is built from TRBV9 and TRBJ2-7, with 12 bases matching TRBD2. This CDR3 contains 17 residues. In germline, CDR1 is SGDLS, CDR2 YYNGEE. V shed 0 bases, J shed 4 bases, and the junction held 8 bases outside the gene matches. CDR3 coding DNA: TGTGCCAGCAGCGTAGGCTCTAGCGGGAGGGCCAATTACGAGCAGTACTTC. Protein: CASSVGSSGRANYEQYF.

In its sample, this clonotype was seen a few times. V usage is TRBV20-1 and J usage is TRBJ2-7, with 9 bases that match TRBD1. Germline lookup yields CDR1 DFQATT and CDR2 SNEGSKA (reference sequence). The CDR3 runs to 15 residues. After removal of 3 bases from V and 3 bases from J, the junction contained 9 bases not matched to a gene. The CDR3 nucleotides read TGCAGTGCTAGTGACCGGGACAGGGACGTCTACGAGCAGTACTTC. Protein: CSASDRDRDVYEQYF.

This clonotype was counted a few times. The chain combines TRBV5-1 with TRBJ2-1; tentatively, D is TRBD2 (6 bases). V was cut by 5 bases and J by 4 bases, with 16 bases left in between. This CDR3 has 15 amino acids. Germline values: CDR1 SGHRS, CDR2 YFSETQ. CDR3 protein: CASRAAGSGYNEQFF. The CDR3 DNA reads TGCGCCAGCAGAGCCGCCGGTAGCGGATACAATGAGCAGTTCTTC.

This clonotype has a handful of counts. The gene calls are TRBV18 and TRBJ1-2; 8 bases are a match to TRBD1. The V gene end was trimmed by 3 bases and the J gene end by 8 bases; junction bases not matched to a gene: 11. The CDR3 spans 15 residues. Germline V gene data show CDR1 as KGHSH and CDR2 as LQKENI. For the CDR3, the DNA is TGTGCCAGCTCACCCTCCTTTGACAGGGGCGACGGCTACACCTTC. Residues: CASSPSFDRGDGYTF.

The chain carries TRBV20-1 and TRBJ1-2; tentative D call: TRBD1 (5 bases). Germline CDR1 DFQATT, CDR2 SNEGSKA (reference sequence). The V and J ends lost 2 bases and 7 bases respectively, with 8 bases between them. The CDR3 sequence is 11 residues long. The CDR3 coding sequence is TGCAGTGCTAGATGGGGGGGTGGCTACACCTTC. Encoded protein: CSARWGGGYTF.

The chain has TRBV12-3 or TRBV12-4 and TRBJ1-1; D is perhaps TRBD1 (5 bases). Between the trimmed V and J ends, which lost 7 bases and 1 base, there was a span of 13 bases. This CDR3 has 14 residues. CDR3 nucleotides: TGTGCCAGCATTCGGGGGGATTCGAACACTGAAGCTTTCTTT. Its protein product is CASIRGDSNTEAFF.